The 2 T cell receptor beta chains below all came from one sample that was sequenced in a study of yellow fever vaccine responses in identical twins (dated by TCRdb to 2017 to 2018). The library was generated by RT-PCR. Sequencing was carried out with an Illumina HiSeq 2500. Using fastp at Q25 and MiXCR, TCRdb reprocessed the public reads and kept productive beta chains. Entries that share a CDR3 protein sequence are merged under the most common genes and DNA. Recorded for this sample are over 15,000 distinct CDR3 sequences; roughly 60% of them occurred a single time. The ten largest clones add up to 6% to 8.5% of the sample. Sample: T cells from blood (PBMCs), unsorted or a sorted subset (not recorded which), taken before or after yellow fever vaccination (not recorded which). These receptors originate from a woman aged 18 to 35 who received the yellow fever vaccine. Donor details come from another sample of the same person, matched by shared clones.

The rearrangement joins TRBV2 to TRBJ2-3; 8 nucleotides line up with TRBD2. Germline V lookup: CDR1 SNHLY, CDR2 FYNNEI. The ends lost 2 bases at V and 2 bases at J; junction bases unmatched: 3. This CDR3 spans 15 amino acids. The CDR3 DNA follows: TGTGCCAGCAGTGAAATGCGGGGGGTCACAGATACGCAGTATTTT. Translated: CASSEMRGVTDTQYF.

The chain combines TRBV18 with TRBJ1-1; D may be TRBD1 (6 bases). V lost 8 bases and J lost 5, with 18 bases in between. Per the germline V gene, CDR1 is KGHSH and CDR2 is LQKENI. The CDR3 runs to 14 residues. The CDR3 DNA is TGTGCCAGCCGGGACAAGAATATCTGGACTGAAGCTTTCTTT. Translated: CASRDKNIWTEAFF.